A single sample gave rise to the 22 T cell receptor beta chains below, sequenced in a study of shared clonotypes between healthy human individuals. Positive CCR7 selection of CD45RO-negative cells yielded the naive CD8 cells, and terminally differentiated effector memory CD45RA+ cells were excluded. Here immunoSEQ multiplex PCR was the method, and the copy in TCRdb shows in-frame clones only, minus some. This sample has roughly 2 million clones, with just under 95% found just once. Sequencing used naive CD8+ T cells sorted from blood. The receptors were gathered from a man in his late teens or twenties in good health.

This clone was counted a single time. The V gene is TRBV7-9, the J gene TRBJ2-7; 7 bases agree with TRBD1. Germline V gives CDR1 SEHNR, CDR2 FQNEAQ (reference sequence). The CDR3 loop spans 14 amino acids. V gave up 5 bases and J gave up 5 bases; unmatched junction bases: 9. CDR3 in DNA: TGTGCCAGCAGCCCCGACAGGGCACAGAACGAGCAGTACTTC. This translates into CASSPDRAQNEQYF.

As for this clone: Different DNA sequences within this sample yield the same CDR3. This rearrangement joins TRBV6-5 to TRBJ1-2; D is unresolved. The CDR3 has 12 amino acids. The V gene lost 0 bases and the J gene lost 4 bases, with 3 bases spanning the gap. Germline values: CDR1 MNHEY, CDR2 SVGAGI. The CDR3 DNA is TGTGCCAGCAGTTACTCGGGCTATGGCTACACCTTC. Translated: CASSYSGYGYTF.

CDR3 protein: CASSARPDSYEQYF. The CDR3 nucleotides read TGTGCCAGCAGTGCCCGACCGGACAGTTACGAGCAGTACTTC. J is TRBJ2-7 and V is TRBV27, with a weak D call TRBD1 (6 bases). V was clipped by 5 bases and J by 4 bases, with 15 bases between them. The CDR3 spans 14 residues. CDR1 and CDR2 (germline): MNHEY, SMNVEV (reference sequence).

This chain connects TRBV27 to TRBJ2-7, with D uncertain. Trimming pared 4 bases from V and 3 bases from J, leaving 7 bases between. Germline values: CDR1 MNHEY, CDR2 SMNVEV (reference sequence). CDR3 length: 12 amino acids. The CDR3 sequence: CASSSSVYEQYF. CDR3 bases: TGTGCCAGCAGTTCGTCGGTCTACGAGCAGTACTTC.

This chain uses TRBV4-3 with TRBJ2-5; a weak D match, TRBD2 (7 bases). Trimming took 0 bases from V and 4 from J, leaving 15 bases between them. This CDR3 region has 16 residues. Per the germline V gene, CDR1 is LGHNA and CDR2 is YSLEER. The CDR3: CASSQDRAGEGETQYF. Here the CDR3 DNA reads TGCGCCAGCAGCCAAGATAGGGCAGGGGAGGGAGAGACCCAGTACTTC.

This chain links TRBV30 with TRBJ1-1; D is perhaps TRBD1 (5 bases). The V and J ends lost 0 bases and 7 bases respectively, with 12 bases between them. Germline V gene sequence: CDR1 GTSNPN, CDR2 SVGIG (reference sequence). This CDR3 contains 13 residues. The CDR3 bases are TGTGCCTGGAGTGTACTCCGGGGGGATGAAGCTTTCTTT. Residues: CAWSVLRGDEAFF. The full variable domain, in which reference TRBV30 and TRBJ1-1 provide the parts outside the CDR3, is SQTIHQWPATLVQPVGSPLSLECTVEGTSNPNLYWYRQAAGRGLQLLFYSVGIGQISSEVPQNLSASRPQDRQFILSSKKLLLSDSGFYLCAWSVLRGDEAFFGQGTRLTVV.

This chain uses TRBV5-6 with TRBJ2-7, with TRBD2 matching 7 bases. The CDR3 sequence is 13 residues long. Germline CDR1 and CDR2: SGHDT and YYEEEE. The ends lost 5 bases at V and 1 base at J; junction bases unmatched: 3. The CDR3 spells CASRTSISYEQYF. The CDR3 DNA sequence: TGTGCCAGCAGGACTAGCATATCCTACGAGCAGTACTTC.

Details on this clone: Different DNA sequences within this sample yield the same CDR3. The chain carries TRBV5-4 and TRBJ1-1; D is possibly TRBD1 (6 bases). Trimming shortened V by 3 bases and J by 2 bases, and 11 bases separated the two germline ends. The CDR3 runs 14 residues. Looked up from germline, CDR1 is SGHNT and CDR2 is YYREEE (reference sequence). CDR3 DNA: TGTGCCAGCAGCTCGGGGGGCGAAAACACTGAAGCTTTCTTT. Its translation is CASSSGGENTEAFF.

The J gene is TRBJ2-7, the V gene TRBV2; D is unresolved. V was shortened by 2 bases and J by 4 bases, with 18 bases between the two germline ends. CDR3 length: 16 residues. Germline loops: CDR1 SNHLY, CDR2 FYNNEI. CDR3 residues: CASSELRRPESYEQYF. In DNA, the CDR3 is TGTGCCAGCAGTGAATTAAGGAGACCAGAGTCATACGAGCAGTACTTC.

The chain is built from TRBV30 and TRBJ2-1, with no clear D. This CDR3 is 13 amino acids long. Trimming stripped 3 bases from V and 7 bases from J, with 13 bases between. Germline lookup yields CDR1 GTSNPN and CDR2 SVGIG (reference sequence). The DNA of the CDR3 is TGTGCCTGGAGCGGGCTCGGTGGTAATGAGCAGTTCTTC. It translates to CAWSGLGGNEQFF.

V usage is TRBV4-1 and J usage is TRBJ1-6; TRBD1 agrees at 9 bases. This CDR3 contains 13 residues. Losses at the gene ends were 5 bases for V and 12 bases for J; bases not matched to a gene: 5. Germline V lookup: CDR1 MGHRA, CDR2 YSYEKL. CDR3 amino acids: CASSARQGEPLHF. The CDR3, as DNA: TGCGCCAGCAGCGCCCGACAGGGGGAACCCCTCCACTTT.

The chain has TRBV6-5 and TRBJ1-4, with 7 bases aligning to TRBD1. CDR3 length: 14 amino acids. V was pared by 5 bases and J by 7 bases, with 7 bases of the junction left unmatched. Germline loops: CDR1 MNHEY, CDR2 SVGAGI. CDR3 loop: CASSDTGVGEKLFF. CDR3 DNA sequence: TGTGCCAGCAGTGACACAGGGGTTGGTGAAAAACTGTTTTTT.

The V and J genes are TRBV4-1 and TRBJ1-5; D gene ambiguous. V gave up 1 base and J gave up 7 bases, with 11 bases separating them. CDR1 and CDR2 (germline): MGHRA, YSYEKL. This CDR3 region has 14 residues. CDR3 protein: CASSQGVLGQPQHF. CDR3 in DNA: TGCGCCAGCAGCCAAGGCGTGCTAGGCCAGCCCCAGCATTTT.

CDR3 amino acids: CASSPKGLAGGRNEQFF. The CDR3 DNA follows: TGTGCCAGCAGCCCGAAGGGACTAGCGGGGGGAAGGAATGAGCAGTTCTTC. The gene calls are TRBV9 and TRBJ2-1; 15 bases fit TRBD2. Unmatched junction bases numbered 9, after V lost 4 bases and J lost 7 bases. CDR1 is SGDLS and CDR2 is YYNGEE in the germline V gene. The CDR3 contains 17 residues.

This clone was counted a single time. The chain employs TRBV28 and TRBJ2-1; 7 positions match TRBD1. Germline loops: CDR1 MDHEN, CDR2 SYDVKM. With 5 bases clipped from V and 2 bases from J, the junction kept 3 bases outside the gene matches. The CDR3 sequence is 14 residues long. In nucleotides, the CDR3 is TGTGCCAGCAGTGCCACAGGGGCCTACAATGAGCAGTTCTTC. It yields the protein CASSATGAYNEQFF.

This clone appeared a single time. The J gene is TRBJ2-5, the V gene TRBV6-6, with D unclear. V lost 7 bases and J 2 bases, leaving 11 bases between the germline ends. The CDR3 totals 13 residues. CDR1 and CDR2 from the germline V gene are MNHNY and SVGAGI (reference sequence). The CDR3 DNA sequence: TGTGCCAGCACCGGGCCCTTTCAAGAGACCCAGTACTTC. Encoded protein: CASTGPFQETQYF.

The sample holds one count of this clone. The rearrangement links TRBV6-6 to TRBJ2-1; D uncertain. From germline, CDR1 is MNHNY and CDR2 SVGAGI (reference sequence). The V end was cut by 2 bases, the J end by 7 bases, with 15 bases between. This CDR3 region has 15 residues. CDR3 sequence (DNA): TGTGCCAGCAGTTACCTCTTATCCGTGGAGAATGAGCAGTTCTTC. Its protein product is CASSYLLSVENEQFF.

This rearrangement joins TRBV4-1 to TRBJ1-6; D is perhaps TRBD1 (6 bases). CDR1 is MGHRA, CDR2 YSYEKL, per germline. The CDR3 covers 16 residues. Trimming stripped 5 bases from V and 0 bases from J, with 11 bases between. DNA of the CDR3: TGCGCCAGCAGCATAGACAGGAGCTCCTATAATTCACCCCTCCACTTT. Amino acid sequence: CASSIDRSSYNSPLHF.

Only one count was recorded for this clone. V is TRBV4-1 and J is TRBJ1-4; possible D gene TRBD1, 5 bases. V was cut by 0 bases and J by 0 bases, with 11 bases left in between. Per the germline V gene, CDR1 is MGHRA and CDR2 is YSYEKL. The CDR3 is made up of 17 amino acids. The CDR3, as DNA: TGCGCCAGCAGCCAAGAGGGGCAGGCCGCAACTAATGAAAAACTGTTTTTT. It yields the protein CASSQEGQAATNEKLFF.

This clone appeared once. This chain joins TRBV6-5 and TRBJ2-1; 9 bases agree with TRBD2. V trimming: 5 bases; J trimming: 7 bases; junction bases outside the gene matches: 9. The germline V gene has CDR1 MNHEY and CDR2 SVGAGI. CDR3 size: 15 residues. DNA of the CDR3: TGTGCCAGCAGTCCGGGGCGGGAGGGCACGAATGAGCAGTTCTTC. Its protein is CASSPGREGTNEQFF.

This chain joins TRBV6-5 and TRBJ2-5; 9 positions agree with TRBD1. This CDR3 is built from 14 residues. V lost 7 bases, J lost 5 bases, and 8 bases stayed unmatched. CDR1 MNHEY and CDR2 SVGAGI come from the germline V gene. The CDR3 loop reads CASTPTGGSETQYF. The CDR3, as DNA: TGTGCCAGCACCCCGACAGGGGGGAGCGAGACCCAGTACTTC.

The rearrangement uses TRBV14 and TRBJ2-1; no definite D call. The CDR3 has 14 residues. Germline V CDR1 and CDR2: SGHDN, FVKESK. Trimming left V 3 bases short and J 7 bases short, with 13 bases between. Here the CDR3 DNA reads TGTGCCAGCAGCCAGATCGAAGCGTCTAATGAGCAGTTCTTC. This sequence encodes CASSQIEASNEQFF.